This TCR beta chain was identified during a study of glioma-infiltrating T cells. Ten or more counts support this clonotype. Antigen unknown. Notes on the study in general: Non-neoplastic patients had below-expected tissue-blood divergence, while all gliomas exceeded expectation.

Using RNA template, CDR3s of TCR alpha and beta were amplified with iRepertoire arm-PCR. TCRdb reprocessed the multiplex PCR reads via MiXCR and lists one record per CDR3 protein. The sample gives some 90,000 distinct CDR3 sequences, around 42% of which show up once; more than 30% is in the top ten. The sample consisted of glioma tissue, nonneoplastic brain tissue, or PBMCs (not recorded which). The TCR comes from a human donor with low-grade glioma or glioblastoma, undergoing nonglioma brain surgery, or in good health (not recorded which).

The CDR3 here is CASSLQSGHNSPLHF. The CDR3 nucleotides read TGTGCCAGCAGCTTACAATCGGGACATAATTCACCCCTCCACTTT. The chain uses TRBV7-6 and TRBJ1-6; D may be TRBD1 (5 bases). Germline V lookup: CDR1 SGHVS, CDR2 FNYEAQ. This CDR3 region has 15 residues. V lost 2 bases and J lost 5, with 10 bases in between.